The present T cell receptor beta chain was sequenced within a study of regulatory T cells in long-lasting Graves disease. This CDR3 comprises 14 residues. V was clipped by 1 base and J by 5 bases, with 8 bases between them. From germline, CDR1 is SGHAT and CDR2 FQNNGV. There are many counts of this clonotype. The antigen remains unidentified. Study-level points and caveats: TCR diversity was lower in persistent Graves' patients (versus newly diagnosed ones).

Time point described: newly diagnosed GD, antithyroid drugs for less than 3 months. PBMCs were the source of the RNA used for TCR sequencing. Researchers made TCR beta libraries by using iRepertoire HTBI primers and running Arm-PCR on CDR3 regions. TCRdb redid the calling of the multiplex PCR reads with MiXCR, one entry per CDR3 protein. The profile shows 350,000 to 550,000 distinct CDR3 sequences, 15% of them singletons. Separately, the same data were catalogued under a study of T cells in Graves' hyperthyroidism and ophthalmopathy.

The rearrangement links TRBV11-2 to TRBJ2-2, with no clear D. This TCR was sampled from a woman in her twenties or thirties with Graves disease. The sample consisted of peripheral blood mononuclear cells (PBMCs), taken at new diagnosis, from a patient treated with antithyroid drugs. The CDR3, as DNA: TGTGCCAGCAGCTTAGGCAGCCATACCGGGGAGCTGTTTTTT. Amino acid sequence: CASSLGSHTGELFF.